This T cell receptor (beta chain) was recorded in a study of spatial heterogeneity in lung cancer. On the study more broadly: There were, on average, more than 9.5 raw-read appearances for each unique TCR and UMI combination.

Each TCR cDNA molecule bore a unique molecular identifier. MiXCR was run by TCRdb on the 5' RACE reads, yielding one entry per CDR3 protein. The table lists about 700 distinct CDR3 sequences, roughly a third of them singletons. With 4 bases removed from V and 0 bases from J, the gap between germline ends came to 4 bases. This CDR3 spans 14 amino acids. Germline CDR1 MNHEY, CDR2 SVGEGT. By sample share, this clonotype is large (0.1 to 1%). The antigen is not known. Study-wide findings and caveats: Mutation counts in tumors were tracked by counts of expanded intratumoral alpha and beta TCRs. The recorded estimate of tumor T cell coverage is around 6.5% for alpha chains and under 15% for beta chains.

Described time point: sample taken at primary tumor resection. Whole RNA, isolated from tumor, nontumor lung or frozen PBMC, was sequenced without prior sorting. The material was lung tumor tissue, obtained at surgery. V is TRBV6-2 or TRBV6-3 and J is TRBJ2-6; D gene unclear. The TCR sequence derives from a male donor with early-stage non-small cell lung cancer. The CDR3 loop reads CASSWSSGANVLTF. In DNA, the CDR3 is TGTGCCAGCAGTTGGAGCTCTGGGGCCAACGTCCTGACTTTC.